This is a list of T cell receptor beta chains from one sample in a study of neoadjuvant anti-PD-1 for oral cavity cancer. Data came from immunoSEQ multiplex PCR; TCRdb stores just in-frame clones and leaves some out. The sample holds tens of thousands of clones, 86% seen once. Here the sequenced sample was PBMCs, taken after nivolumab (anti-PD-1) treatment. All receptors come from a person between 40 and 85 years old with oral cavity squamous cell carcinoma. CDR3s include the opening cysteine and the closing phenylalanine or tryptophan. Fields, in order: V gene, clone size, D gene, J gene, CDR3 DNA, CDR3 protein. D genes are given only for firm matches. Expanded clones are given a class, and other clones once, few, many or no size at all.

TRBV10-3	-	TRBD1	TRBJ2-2	TGTGCCATCAGTGAACGGACAGGGGCTTTAACCGGGGAGCTGTTTTTT	CAISERTGALTGELFF
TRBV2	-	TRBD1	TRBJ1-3	TGTGCCAGCAGTGCATCGGGACAGGGGGCTAAGAATGGAAACACCATATATTTT	CASSASGQGAKNGNTIYF
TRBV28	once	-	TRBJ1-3	TGTGCCAGCAGTTTATCCAGATCCCTATATTTT	CASSLSRSLYF
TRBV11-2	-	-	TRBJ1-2	TGTGCCAGCAGCCTAGCCCTAGAGAGCTATGGCTACACCTTC	CASSLALESYGYTF
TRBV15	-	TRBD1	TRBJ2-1	TGTGCCACCAGCAACGGTGCGGGACAGGGGGCTATCAATGAGCAGTTCTTC	CATSNGAGQGAINEQFF
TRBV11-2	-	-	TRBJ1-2	TGTGCCAGCAGCCTTAGAGACAGAAACTATGGCTACACCTTC	CASSLRDRNYGYTF
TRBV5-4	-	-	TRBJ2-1	TGTGCCAGCAGCTTATACAATGAGCAGTTCTTC	CASSLYNEQFF
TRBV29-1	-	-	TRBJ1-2	TGCAGCGTTGCTGGTTACTATGGCTACACCTTC	CSVAGYYGYTF
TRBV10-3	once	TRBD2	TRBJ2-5	TGTGCCATCAGCCCAGGGGGGCCTAGCGGGAGCCCAGAGACCCAGTACTTC	CAISPGGPSGSPETQYF
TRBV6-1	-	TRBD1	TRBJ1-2	TGTGCCAGCAGATCGGGACAGGTGTTTTTCGGCTACACCTTC	CASRSGQVFFGYTF
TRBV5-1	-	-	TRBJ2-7	TGCGCCAGCAGCTTGGATACAGGGAGGTCCTACGAGCAGTACTTC	CASSLDTGRSYEQYF
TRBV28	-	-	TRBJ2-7	TGTGCCAGCAGTTTATGGCAGGGGGGCTCCTACGAGCAGTACTTC	CASSLWQGGSYEQYF
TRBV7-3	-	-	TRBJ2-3	TGTGCCAGCAGCCGGGACGGGAGCACAGATACGCAGTATTTT	CASSRDGSTDTQYF
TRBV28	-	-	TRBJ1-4	TGTGCCAGCAGTTTAATCCACAGGAGGAATGAAAAACTGTTTTTT	CASSLIHRRNEKLFF
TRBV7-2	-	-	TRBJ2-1	TGTGCCAGCAGCTTAGAGAGCTCCTACAATGAGCAGTTCTTC	CASSLESSYNEQFF
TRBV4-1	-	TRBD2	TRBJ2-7	TGCGCCAGCAGCCAAGTTTTTCGCGGGAGGGCCTACGAGCAGTACTTC	CASSQVFRGRAYEQYF
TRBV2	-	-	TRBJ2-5	TGTGCCAGCAGTGAGGGACAAGGGACCCAGTACTTC	CASSEGQGTQYF
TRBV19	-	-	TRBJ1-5	TGTGCCAGTAGTCCGACATTCAATCAGCCCCAGCATTTT	CASSPTFNQPQHF
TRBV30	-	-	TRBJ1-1	TGTGCCTGGAGGTTTGCCACTGAAGCTTTCTTT	CAWRFATEAFF
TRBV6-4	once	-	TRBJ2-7	TGTGCCAGCAGTGTTCCAGGCCAAACCTCCTACGAGCAGTACTTC	CASSVPGQTSYEQYF
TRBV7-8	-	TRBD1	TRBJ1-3	TGTGCCAGCAGCACCGGACAGGGGCACTCTGGAAACACCATATATTTT	CASSTGQGHSGNTIYF
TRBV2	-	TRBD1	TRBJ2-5	TGTGCCAGCAGTGAAGGGGGACAGGCCCAGGAGACCCAGTACTTC	CASSEGGQAQETQYF
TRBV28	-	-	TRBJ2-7	TGTGCCAGCAGCCCCATCCCATTGTGGGGAGAGACCCCGTACGAGCAGTACTTC	CASSPIPLWGETPYEQYF
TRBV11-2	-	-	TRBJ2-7	TGTGCCAGCAGATCACCGGGACGGACCTACGAGCAGTACTTC	CASRSPGRTYEQYF
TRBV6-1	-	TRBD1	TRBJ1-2	TGTGCCAGCAGTGAAGGACAGGGGAACTATGGCTACACCTTC	CASSEGQGNYGYTF
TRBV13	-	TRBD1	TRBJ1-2	TGTGCCAGCCGGGGCAGGGGGTCCCCCAACTATGGCTACACCTTC	CASRGRGSPNYGYTF
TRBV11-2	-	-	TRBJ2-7	TGTGCCAGCAGCAAGAGTGGGTGGGGTCCGACGTACGAGCAGTACTTC	CASSKSGWGPTYEQYF
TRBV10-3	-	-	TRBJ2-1	TGTGCCATCAGTGAGTCTGGGACGGGGTACAATGAGCAGTTCTTC	CAISESGTGYNEQFF
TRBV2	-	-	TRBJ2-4	TGTGCCAGCACCAAGGGAGCGAACACGATCAACATTCAGTACTTC	CASTKGANTINIQYF
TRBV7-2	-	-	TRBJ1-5	TGTGCCAGCAGCTTAAGCTTGGAGCAGCCCCAGCATTTT	CASSLSLEQPQHF
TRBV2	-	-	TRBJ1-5	TGTGCCAGCAGCCCCGTATATTATAGCAATCAGCCCCAGCATTTT	CASSPVYYSNQPQHF
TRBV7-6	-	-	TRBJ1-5	TGTGCCAGCAGCTATAATAGCAATCAGCCCCAGCATTTT	CASSYNSNQPQHF
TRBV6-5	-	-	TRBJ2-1	TGTGCCAGCAGTCCGACGGACTTCTACAATGAGCAGTTCTTC	CASSPTDFYNEQFF
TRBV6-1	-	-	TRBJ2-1	TGTGCCAGCAGTGAAATCCCTAGTAGCCAGGTGCAGTTCTTC	CASSEIPSSQVQFF
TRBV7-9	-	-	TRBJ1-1	TGTGCCAGCAGCTTAGCTTGGACGGCTAACACTGAAGCTTTCTTT	CASSLAWTANTEAFF
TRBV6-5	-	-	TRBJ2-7	TGTGCCAGCTGTCGGGAGAGATTAAGCGAGCAGTACTTC	CASCRERLSEQYF
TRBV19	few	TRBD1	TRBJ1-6	TGTGCCCCGGACAGGGCAAATAATTCACCCCTCCACTTT	CAPDRANNSPLHF
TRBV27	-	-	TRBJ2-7	TGTGCCAGCAGTTTACAGGGACACGAGCAGTACTTC	CASSLQGHEQYF
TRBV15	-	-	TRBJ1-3	TGTGCCACCAGCAGAGATCTCGAGCCGGGGCTCCGCTCTGGAAACACCATATATTTT	CATSRDLEPGLRSGNTIYF
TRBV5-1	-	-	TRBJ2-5	TGCGCCAGCAGCTTGGGGGCGGAGACCCAGTACTTC	CASSLGAETQYF
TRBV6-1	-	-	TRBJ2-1	TGTGCCAGCAGTGAAGATGGGATTACGCTTGTGAGCTCCTACAATGAGCAGTTCTTC	CASSEDGITLVSSYNEQFF
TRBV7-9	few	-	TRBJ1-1	TGTGCCAGCAGCTTAGGCAGGGAAGTGGCTGAAGCTTTCTTT	CASSLGREVAEAFF
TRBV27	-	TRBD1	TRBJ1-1	TGTGCCAGCAGTTCCAGGGGGGTCACTGAAGCTTTCTTT	CASSSRGVTEAFF
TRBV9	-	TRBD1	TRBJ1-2	TGTGCCAGCAGCACCGGGACAGGGTTGCCCTATGGCTACACCTTC	CASSTGTGLPYGYTF
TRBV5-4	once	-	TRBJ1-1	TGTGCCAGCAGCATGCGACAGTCGGGCGACACTGAAGCTTTCTTT	CASSMRQSGDTEAFF
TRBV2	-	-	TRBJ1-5	TGTGCCAGCAGTGCCTTCTCCCCGCAGAATCAGCCCCAGCATTTT	CASSAFSPQNQPQHF